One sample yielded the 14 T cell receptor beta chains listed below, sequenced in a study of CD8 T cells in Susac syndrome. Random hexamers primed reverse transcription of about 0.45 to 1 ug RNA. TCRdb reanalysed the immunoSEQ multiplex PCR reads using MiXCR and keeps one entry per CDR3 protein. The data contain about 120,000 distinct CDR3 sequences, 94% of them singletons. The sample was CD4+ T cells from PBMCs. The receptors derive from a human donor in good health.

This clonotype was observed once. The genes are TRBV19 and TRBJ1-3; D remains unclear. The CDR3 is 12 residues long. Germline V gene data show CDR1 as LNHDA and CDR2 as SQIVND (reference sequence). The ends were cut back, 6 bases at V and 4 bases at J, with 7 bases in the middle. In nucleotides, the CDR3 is TGTGCCAGTAGGCCGGCGGGAAACACCATATATTTT. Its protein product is CASRPAGNTIYF.

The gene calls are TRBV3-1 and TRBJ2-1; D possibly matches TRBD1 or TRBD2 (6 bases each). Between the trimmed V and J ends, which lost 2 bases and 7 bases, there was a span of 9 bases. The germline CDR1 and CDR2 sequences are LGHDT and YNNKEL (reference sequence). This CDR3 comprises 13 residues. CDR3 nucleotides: TGTGCCAGCAGCCAACTAGGGGGGAATGAGCAGTTCTTC. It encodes CASSQLGGNEQFF.

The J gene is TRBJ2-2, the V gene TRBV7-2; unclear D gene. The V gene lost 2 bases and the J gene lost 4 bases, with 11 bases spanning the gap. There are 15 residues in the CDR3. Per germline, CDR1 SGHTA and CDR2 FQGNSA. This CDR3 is CASSLQLGTTGELFF. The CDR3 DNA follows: TGTGCCAGCAGCTTACAGCTAGGAACCACCGGGGAGCTGTTTTTT.

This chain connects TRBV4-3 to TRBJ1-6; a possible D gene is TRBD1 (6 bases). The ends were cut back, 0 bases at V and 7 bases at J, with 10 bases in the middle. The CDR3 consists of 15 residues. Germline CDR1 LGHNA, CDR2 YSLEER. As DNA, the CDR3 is TGCGCCAGCAGCCAAGATTGGACAGCGAATTCACCCCTCCACTTT. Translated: CASSQDWTANSPLHF.

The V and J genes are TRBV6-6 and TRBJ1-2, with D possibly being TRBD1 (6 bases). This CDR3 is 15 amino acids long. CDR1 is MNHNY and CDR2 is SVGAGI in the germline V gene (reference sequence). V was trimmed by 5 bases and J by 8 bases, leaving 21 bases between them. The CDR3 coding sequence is TGTGCCAGCAGTCCCATGACAGGAATCACAGGGGGCTACACCTTC. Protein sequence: CASSPMTGITGGYTF.

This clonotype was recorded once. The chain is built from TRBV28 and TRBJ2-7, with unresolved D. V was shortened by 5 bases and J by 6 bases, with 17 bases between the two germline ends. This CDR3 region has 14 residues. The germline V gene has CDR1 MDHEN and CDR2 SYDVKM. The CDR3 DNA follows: TGTGCCAGCAGTGGTCCCCTGCGTCTCACCGAGCAGTACTTC. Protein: CASSGPLRLTEQYF.

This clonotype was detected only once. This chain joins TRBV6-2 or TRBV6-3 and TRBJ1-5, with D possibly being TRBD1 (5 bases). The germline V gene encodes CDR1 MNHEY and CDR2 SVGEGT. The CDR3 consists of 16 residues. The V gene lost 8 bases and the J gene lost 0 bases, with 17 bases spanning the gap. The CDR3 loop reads CASGASKTDSNQPQHF. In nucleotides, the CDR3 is TGTGCCAGCGGGGCCTCGAAAACAGATAGCAATCAGCCCCAGCATTTT.

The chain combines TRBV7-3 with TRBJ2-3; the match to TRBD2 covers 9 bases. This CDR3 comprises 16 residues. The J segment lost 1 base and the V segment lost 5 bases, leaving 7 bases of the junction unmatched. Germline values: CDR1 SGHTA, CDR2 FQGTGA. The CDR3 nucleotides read TGTGCCAGCAGCCCCGATCGGACTAGCGGCACAGATACGCAGTATTTT. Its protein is CASSPDRTSGTDTQYF.

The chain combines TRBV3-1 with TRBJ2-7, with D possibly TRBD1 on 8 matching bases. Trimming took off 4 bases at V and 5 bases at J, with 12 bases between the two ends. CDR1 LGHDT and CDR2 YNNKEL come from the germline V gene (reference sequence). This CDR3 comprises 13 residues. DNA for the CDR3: TGTGCCAGCAGCCGGGGGGGACAGGACGAGCAGTACTTC. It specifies CASSRGGQDEQYF.

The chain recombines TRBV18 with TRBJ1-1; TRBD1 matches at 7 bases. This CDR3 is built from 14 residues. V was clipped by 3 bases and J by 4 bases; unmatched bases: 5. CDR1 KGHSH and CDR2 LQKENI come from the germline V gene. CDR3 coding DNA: TGTGCCAGCTCACCTGGACAGGAGGGCACTGAAGCTTTCTTT. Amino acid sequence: CASSPGQEGTEAFF.

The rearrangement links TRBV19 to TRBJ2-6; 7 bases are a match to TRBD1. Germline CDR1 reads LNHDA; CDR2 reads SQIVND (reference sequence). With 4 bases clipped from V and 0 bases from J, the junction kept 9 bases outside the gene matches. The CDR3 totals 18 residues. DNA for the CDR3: TGTGCCAGTAGTACACAGGGGCCAGACTACTCTGGGGCCAACGTCCTGACTTTC. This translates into CASSTQGPDYSGANVLTF.

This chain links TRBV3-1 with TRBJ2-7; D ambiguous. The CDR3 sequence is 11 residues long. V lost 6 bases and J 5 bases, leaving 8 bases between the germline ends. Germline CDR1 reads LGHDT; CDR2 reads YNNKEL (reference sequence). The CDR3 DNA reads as TGTGCCAGCAGGCTGCAAGACGAGCAGTACTTC. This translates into CASRLQDEQYF.

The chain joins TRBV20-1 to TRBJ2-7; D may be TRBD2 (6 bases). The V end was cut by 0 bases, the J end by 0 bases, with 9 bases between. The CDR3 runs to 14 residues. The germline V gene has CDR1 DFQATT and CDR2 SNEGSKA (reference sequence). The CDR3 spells CSAREASASYEQYF. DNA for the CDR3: TGCAGTGCTAGAGAGGCTAGCGCCTCCTACGAGCAGTACTTC.

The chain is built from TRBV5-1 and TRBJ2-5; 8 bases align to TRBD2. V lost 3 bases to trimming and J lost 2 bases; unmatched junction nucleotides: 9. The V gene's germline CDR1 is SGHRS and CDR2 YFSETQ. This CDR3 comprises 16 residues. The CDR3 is CASSSTGGVRQETQYF. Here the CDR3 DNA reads TGCGCCAGCAGCTCCACGGGAGGGGTGAGGCAAGAGACCCAGTACTTC.